The sequence of this TCR beta chain was determined in a study of blood T cell repertoires in COVID-19. Background on the study: The United States, Italy and Spain were the sources of the acute and convalescent COVID-19 samples. T cells, B-cell-depleted T cells, or PBMCs supplied cDNA or gDNA.

Profiling relied on immunoSEQ multiplex PCR, and the TCRdb table lists in-frame clones only, not all of them. The profile shows 50,000 to 75,000 clones, over 75% of them singletons. Sequenced sample: peripheral blood. The TCR originated in a man older than 75 in a cohort sampled during active COVID-19.

The CDR3 nucleotides are TGTGCCAGCAGCTCCCTTTCTAGCGCGATGGGCACAGATACGCAGTATTTT. Its protein product is CASSSLSSAMGTDTQYF. The rearrangement links TRBV7-9 to TRBJ2-3, with a weak D call TRBD2 (6 bases). The germline CDR1 and CDR2 sequences are SEHNR and FQNEAQ (reference sequence). Between the trimmed V and J ends, which lost 4 bases and 1 base, there was a span of 18 bases. The CDR3 is 17 residues long.